Below, 6 T cell receptor beta chains from the same sample are listed, as sequenced in a study of early T cells in non-severe SARS-CoV-2 infection. MiXCR was run by TCRdb on the 5' RACE reads, yielding one entry per CDR3 protein. The sample lists about 39,000 distinct CDR3 sequences, approximately 4% seen once, with 3% in the top ten. The specimen was whole blood. The receptors stem from an adult who was a healthcare worker with PCR-confirmed SARS-CoV-2 infection or an uninfected control (not recorded which).

This clonotype was counted many times. The rearrangement uses TRBV3-1 and TRBJ2-7, with 7 bases identical to TRBD1. The CDR3 consists of 13 residues. After removal of 8 bases from V and 1 base from J, the junction contained 5 bases not matched to a gene. From germline, CDR1 is LGHDT and CDR2 YNNKEL (reference sequence). The CDR3, as DNA: TGTGCCAGCTCCCCACAGGGGTCCTACGAGCAGTACTTC. Translation gives CASSPQGSYEQYF.

This clonotype was recorded many times. The chain uses TRBV7-9 and TRBJ1-4; D is ambiguous. CDR1 and CDR2 from the germline V gene are SEHNR and FQNEAQ (reference sequence). The CDR3 totals 13 residues. Between the trimmed V and J ends, which lost 1 base and 7 bases, there was a span of 7 bases. CDR3 residues: CASSLEGFEKLFF. The CDR3 DNA reads TGTGCCAGCAGCTTAGAAGGGTTTGAAAAACTGTTTTTT.

This clonotype was seen many times. V usage is TRBV7-6 and J usage is TRBJ2-1, with 9 bases identical to TRBD2. This CDR3 is built from 13 residues. Per the germline V gene, CDR1 is SGHVS and CDR2 is FNYEAQ. J lost 10 bases, V lost 4 bases, and 5 bases had no gene match. The CDR3 DNA is TGTGCCAGCAGCTCGTTACTAGCGGGCGAGCAGTTCTTC. Translation: CASSSLLAGEQFF. Combining the CDR3 with reference TRBV7-6 and TRBJ2-1 gives the whole variable domain GAGVSQSPRYKVTKRGQDVALRCDPISGHVSLYWYRQALGQGPEFLTYFNYEAQQDKSGLPNDRFSAERPEGSISTLTIQRTEQRDSAMYRCASSSLLAGEQFFGPGTRLTVL.

This clonotype was recorded many times. This chain joins TRBV12-3 or TRBV12-4 and TRBJ1-4; a weak D match, TRBD1 (5 bases). The CDR3 runs 14 residues. Trimming took 4 bases from V and 8 from J, leaving 14 bases between them. The chain's CDR3 is CASSSMQGEEKLFF. In DNA, the CDR3 is TGTGCCAGCAGTTCCATGCAGGGTGAAGAAAAACTGTTTTTT.

This clonotype was seen ten or more times. The germline gene is not matched at one end of the junction; a read error may be the cause. J is TRBJ2-1 and V is TRBV2; D unclear. The length of the CDR3 is 14 residues. The germline gives CDR1 SNHLY, CDR2 FYNNEI. The CDR3: CASSEVPAYNEQFF. In DNA, the CDR3 is TGTGCCAGCAGCGAAGTCCCGGCCTACAATGAGCAGTTCTTC.

There are many counts of this clonotype. This chain uses TRBV5-8 with TRBJ2-7; D may correspond to TRBD1 or TRBD2 (5 bases each). Germline-derived CDR1 and CDR2 are SGHTS and YDEGEE. Deletions cut 3 bases from V and 6 bases from J, with 16 bases between. The CDR3 totals 14 residues. The CDR3 sequence: CASSYGPWGREQYF. CDR3 sequence (DNA): TGTGCCAGCAGCTACGGCCCCTGGGGACGCGAGCAGTACTTC. Together with reference TRBV5-8 and TRBJ2-7, the CDR3 gives the full variable domain: EAGVTQSPTHLIKTRGQQATLRCSPISGHTSVYWYQQALGLGLQFLLWYDEGEERNRGNFPPRFSGRQFPNYSSELNVNALELEDSALYLCASSYGPWGREQYFGPGTRLTVT.